Presented here are 27 T cell receptor beta chains from one specimen sequenced in a study of a mutant IDH1 vaccine in newly diagnosed glioma. Generated by immunoSEQ multiplex PCR, the TCRdb table keeps only in-frame clones and is missing some. The sample holds about 54,000 clones, around 87% seen once. The time point is: week 23, last vaccination. The content of each vaccine dose was 300 ug of mutant IDH1 20-mer peptide, and topical imiquimod accompanied it. Their target antigens are unknown. Sequenced material: PBMCs, taken from a glioma patient whose treatment included an IDH1 peptide vaccine. These receptors were obtained from a man aged 35-49 years with glioma.

The chain recombines TRBV9 with TRBJ2-7; D is ambiguous. Germline V gene sequence: CDR1 SGDLS, CDR2 YYNGEE. V shed 0 bases and J shed 0 bases, with 4 bases lying between them. CDR3 length: 13 residues. CDR3 nucleotide sequence: TGTGCCAGCAGCGTAGGGGACTCCTACGAGCAGTACTTC. This sequence encodes CASSVGDSYEQYF.

The rearrangement joins TRBV7-3 to TRBJ2-3, with a possible D match to TRBD2 (5 bases). CDR1 and CDR2 from the germline V gene are SGHTA and FQGTGA. CDR3 length: 13 amino acids. V lost 5 bases, J lost 4 bases, and 10 bases lay in between. The CDR3 DNA reads as TGTGCCAGCAGCCCCGCCGGGGCAGATACGCAGTATTTT. This gives the protein CASSPAGADTQYF.

The gene calls are TRBV5-1 and TRBJ1-3; 9 nucleotides align to TRBD1. Germline-derived CDR1 and CDR2 are SGHRS and YFSETQ. The J segment lost 0 bases and the V segment lost 0 bases, leaving 4 bases of the junction unmatched. This CDR3 has 17 amino acids. The CDR3 loop reads CASSLAGGQGSGNTIYF. The CDR3 DNA follows: TGCGCCAGCAGCTTGGCTGGGGGACAGGGCTCTGGAAACACCATATATTTT.

The chain employs TRBV27 and TRBJ2-7, with 7 bases that match TRBD2. Germline loops: CDR1 MNHEY, CDR2 SMNVEV (reference sequence). Unmatched junction bases numbered 14, after V lost 5 bases and J lost 1 base. This CDR3 has 17 amino acids. CDR3 amino acids: CASSPRGRAGGSYEQYF. As DNA, the CDR3 is TGTGCCAGCAGTCCTCGAGGGAGGGCCGGAGGGTCCTACGAGCAGTACTTC.

This clone has a handful of counts. This chain links TRBV15 with TRBJ1-3; TRBD1 might be the D (5 bases). Looked up from germline, CDR1 is LNHNV and CDR2 is YYDKDF (reference sequence). V lost 0 bases to trimming and J lost 4 bases, with 10 bases between them. The CDR3 consists of 15 residues. This CDR3 reads CATSRDRDPGNTIYF. The CDR3 coding sequence is TGTGCCACCAGCAGAGATCGGGACCCGGGAAACACCATATATTTT.

This clone was picked up one time. The chain is built from TRBV7-9 and TRBJ2-3; 8 nucleotides match TRBD2. CDR1 is SEHNR and CDR2 is FQNEAQ in the germline V gene (reference sequence). The CDR3 length is 15 residues. J gave up 5 bases and V 5 bases, and 9 bases lay outside the gene matches. CDR3 residues: CASSPSGGSQDTQYF. CDR3 bases: TGTGCCAGCAGCCCAAGCGGGGGTTCCCAAGATACGCAGTATTTT. The full variable domain, completed using reference TRBV7-9 and TRBJ2-3, is DTGVSQNPRHKITKRGQNVTFRCDPISEHNRLYWYRQTLGQGPEFLTYFQNEAQLEKSRLLSDRFSAERPKGSFSTLEIQRTEQGDSAMYLCASSPSGGSQDTQYFGPGTRLTVL.

The chain carries TRBV19 and TRBJ2-5; the match to TRBD1 covers 9 bases. Trimming cost V 6 bases and J 7 bases; bases outside gene matches: 9. The CDR3 has 14 amino acids. Germline CDR1 and CDR2: LNHDA and SQIVND (reference sequence). Written as DNA, the CDR3 is TGTGCCAGTAGCACAGACAGGGGGAGTTGGACCCAGTACTTC. Translating gives CASSTDRGSWTQYF.

The V call is TRBV5-3, the J call TRBJ2-5; 9 nucleotides match TRBD1. TRBV5-3 is known as an ORF, though its function is uncertain. The V gene end was trimmed by 2 bases and the J gene end by 4 bases; junction bases not matched to a gene: 9. The CDR3 has 16 amino acids. The CDR3, as DNA: TGTGCCAGAAGCTTCCGACAGGGGGAATCCTCAGAGACCCAGTACTTC. Translation gives CARSFRQGESSETQYF.

The genes are TRBV10-3 and TRBJ2-3; TRBD1 matches at 7 bases. The germline V gene has CDR1 ENHRY and CDR2 SYGVKD. The CDR3 sequence is 15 residues long. Unmatched junction bases numbered 6, after V lost 2 bases and J lost 4 bases. The CDR3 bases are TGTGCCATCAGTGAGGAGGGGGCGGTATCAGATACGCAGTATTTT. Translation: CAISEEGAVSDTQYF.

The chain carries TRBV2 and TRBJ2-5; 9 bases align to TRBD1. After removal of 6 bases from V and 5 bases from J, the junction contained 1 base not matched to a gene. Germline CDR1 SNHLY, CDR2 FYNNEI. The CDR3 contains 12 residues. CDR3 residues: CASRGTGETQYF. In nucleotides, the CDR3 is TGTGCCAGCAGAGGGACAGGGGAGACCCAGTACTTC.

This chain uses TRBV5-1 with TRBJ2-5; 9 positions agree with TRBD2. J gave up 5 bases and V 2 bases, and 16 bases lay outside the gene matches. This CDR3 region has 18 residues. From germline, CDR1 is SGHRS and CDR2 YFSETQ. CDR3 nucleotide sequence: TGCGCCAGCAGCTTAGGGTCTAGCGGGGAGAAGGATGTGGAGACCCAGTACTTC. Translated: CASSLGSSGEKDVETQYF.

The table lists this clone with a count of one. V and J are TRBV27 and TRBJ2-3; TRBD2 matches at 12 bases. Unmatched junction bases numbered 3, after V lost 5 bases and J lost 0 bases. This CDR3 has 16 amino acids. Germline CDR1 is MNHEY and CDR2 is SMNVEV (reference sequence). The CDR3 coding sequence is TGTGCCAGCAGTCCTGGACTAGCGGGAAGCACAGATACGCAGTATTTT. The encoded protein is CASSPGLAGSTDTQYF.

The chain couples TRBV12-5 to TRBJ2-2, with D perhaps matching TRBD1 (5 bases). The CDR3 consists of 16 residues. The germline CDR1 and CDR2 sequences are LGHNT and FRNRAP. The V end was cut by 0 bases, the J end by 0 bases, with 8 bases between. CDR3 bases: TGTGCTAGTGGTTTGGTAGGGGTCGCGAACACCGGGGAGCTGTTTTTT. Its translation is CASGLVGVANTGELFF.

This clone was counted a few times. The chain is built from TRBV7-2 and TRBJ2-2; a possible D gene is TRBD1 (6 bases). This CDR3 has 15 amino acids. Germline V gene sequence: CDR1 SGHTA, CDR2 FQGNSA. The ends were cut back, 4 bases at V and 4 bases at J, with 13 bases in the middle. CDR3 region: CASSSRGPGTGELFF. DNA of the CDR3: TGTGCCAGCAGCTCCAGGGGACCGGGCACCGGGGAGCTGTTTTTT.

The V call is TRBV19, the J call TRBJ1-5; D possibly corresponds to TRBD1 (6 bases). The V end was cut by 7 bases, the J end by 2 bases, with 12 bases between. The length of the CDR3 is 14 residues. The germline V gene has CDR1 LNHDA and CDR2 SQIVND (reference sequence). CDR3 coding DNA: TGTGCCAGTACGGGGGCAGGGGGCAATCAGCCCCAGCATTTT. This codes for CASTGAGGNQPQHF.

This clone has just one count. The chain has TRBV12-2 and TRBJ1-1; the D call TRBD1 from the table was never checked on the DNA. TRBV12-2 is assigned pseudogene status. The CDR3 spans 15 residues. The DNA of the CDR3 is TGTGCAAGTCGCTTAGTGGCCGACACCAACACTGAAGCTTTCTTT. This sequence encodes CASRLVADTNTEAFF.

The rearrangement joins TRBV5-1 to TRBJ2-7; a possible D gene is TRBD2 (5 bases). The CDR3 contains 16 residues. V lost 7 bases and J lost 0, with 20 bases in between. The germline V gene has CDR1 SGHRS and CDR2 YFSETQ. This CDR3 is CASSSAPGRDSYEQYF. The CDR3 bases are TGCGCCAGCTCCTCCGCTCCAGGACGGGACTCCTACGAGCAGTACTTC.

The rearrangement uses TRBV19 and TRBJ2-7, with D unclear. Per germline, CDR1 LNHDA and CDR2 SQIVND (reference sequence). The V end was cut by 8 bases, the J end by 3 bases, with 14 bases between. The CDR3 has 13 residues. CDR3 in amino acids: CASGVMDRYEQYF. The CDR3 DNA is TGTGCCAGTGGGGTCATGGACCGCTACGAGCAGTACTTC.

The V and J genes are TRBV7-6 and TRBJ2-1; TRBD2 aligns across 9 bases. V lost 5 bases, J lost 9 bases, and 5 bases stayed unmatched. Germline CDR1 SGHVS, CDR2 FNYEAQ. The CDR3 length is 13 residues. CDR3 bases: TGTGCCAGCAGCCCTTCGACTAGCGGTGAGCAGTTCTTC. Translated: CASSPSTSGEQFF.

The V call is TRBV6-1, the J call TRBJ1-5; weak D call: TRBD1 (5 bases). CDR3 length equals 13 residues. The V end lost 6 bases, the J end lost 6 bases, and 12 bases lay between the germline ends. CDR1 is MNHNS and CDR2 is SASEGT in the germline V gene. The CDR3 loop is CASSDSLSQPQHF. The CDR3 bases are TGTGCCAGCAGCGACAGCCTTAGTCAGCCCCAGCATTTT.

V gene TRBV11-2 combines with J gene TRBJ1-3, with 7 nucleotides matching TRBD1. The trim removed 1 base at V and 14 bases at J, leaving 2 bases unmatched. Germline values: CDR1 SGHAT, CDR2 FQNNGV. This CDR3 has 11 amino acids. CDR3 nucleotide sequence: TGTGCCAGCAGCTTAGCAGGGGGTTTATATTTT. This gives the protein CASSLAGGLYF. The full variable domain, in which reference TRBV11-2 and TRBJ1-3 provide the parts outside the CDR3, is EAGVAQSPRYKIIEKRQSVAFWCNPISGHATLYWYQQILGQGPKLLIQFQNNGVVDDSQLPKDRFSAERLKGVDSTLKIQPAKLEDSAVYLCASSLAGGLYFGEGSWLTVV.

This chain connects TRBV5-4 to TRBJ2-7, with D unclear. V lost 4 bases, J lost 2 bases, and 10 bases lay in between. Germline CDR1 SGHNT, CDR2 YYREEE (reference sequence). This CDR3 is built from 13 residues. The CDR3, as DNA: TGTGCCAGCAGCGAAGGAACCCCCTACGAGCAGTACTTC. Translated, it gives CASSEGTPYEQYF.

The chain couples TRBV5-6 to TRBJ2-7; D is ambiguous. In germline, CDR1 is SGHDT, CDR2 YYEEEE. The V gene lost 4 bases and the J gene lost 0 bases, with 14 bases spanning the gap. The CDR3 sequence is 15 residues long. CDR3 coding DNA: TGTGCCAGCAGCACAAGACGCGACCTCTCCTACGAGCAGTACTTC. This gives the protein CASSTRRDLSYEQYF.

The rearrangement links TRBV28 to TRBJ2-5; D unclear. The CDR3 spans 12 residues. CDR1 is MDHEN, CDR2 SYDVKM, per germline. V lost 2 bases and J lost 3, with 4 bases in between. CDR3: CASSLIKETQYF. The CDR3 bases are TGTGCCAGCAGTTTAATTAAAGAGACCCAGTACTTC.

The genes are TRBV19 and TRBJ2-7, with D tentatively TRBD1 (6 bases). Germline V gene data show CDR1 as LNHDA and CDR2 as SQIVND (reference sequence). V gave up 4 bases and J gave up 3 bases, with 10 bases separating them. The length of the CDR3 is 13 residues. CDR3 protein: CASSTGQNYEQYF. CDR3 bases: TGTGCCAGTAGTACAGGACAGAACTACGAGCAGTACTTC. Full variable domain (missing parts from reference TRBV19 and TRBJ2-7): DGGITQSPKYLFRKEGQNVTLSCEQNLNHDAMYWYRQDPGQGLRLIYYSQIVNDFQKGDIAEGYSVSREKKESFPLTVTSAQKNPTAFYLCASSTGQNYEQYFGPGTRLTVT.

This clone was detected only a few times. The chain recombines TRBV4-2 with TRBJ1-5; D is possibly TRBD1 (6 bases). Germline V gene lookup returns CDR1 LGHNA and CDR2 YNFKEQ. CDR3 size: 15 residues. V gave up 3 bases and J gave up 3 bases, with 12 bases separating them. The CDR3 nucleotides are TGTGCCAGCAGCCAGTTGGACAGCTACAATCAGCCCCAGCATTTT. Translated: CASSQLDSYNQPQHF.

This chain joins TRBV5-1 and TRBJ2-7; the match to TRBD1 covers 8 bases. This CDR3 region has 14 residues. With V trimmed by 4 bases and J by 4 bases, 7 bases remained unmatched. Per germline, CDR1 SGHRS and CDR2 YFSETQ. CDR3: CASSMDRERYEQYF. The CDR3 bases are TGCGCCAGCAGCATGGACAGGGAGAGGTACGAGCAGTACTTC.